The 24 T cell receptor beta chains given below trace back to one sample, sequenced in a study of cytomegalovirus exposure and HLA in healthy donors. The PCR ran on 60 Vbeta and 13 Jbeta primers. Clones were read by immunoSEQ multiplex PCR, and TCRdb kept only the in-frame ones, dropping some. The top ten clones hold about 5.7% of a sample with tens of thousands of clones, 74% of them seen once. Sequenced: PBMCs. Receptors originate from a man younger than 40 in good health and CMV-seronegative.

The chain is built from TRBV4-1 and TRBJ2-3; TRBD2 matches at 12 bases. Trimming at V came to 2 bases and at J to 1 base, leaving 1 base not matched to a gene. The germline V gene encodes CDR1 MGHRA and CDR2 YSYEKL. The CDR3 contains 16 residues. The CDR3 nucleotides read TGCGCCAGCAGCCAAAGGACTAGCGGGGGCACAGATACGCAGTATTTT. Its protein product is CASSQRTSGGTDTQYF.

This clone appeared once. The chain combines TRBV7-6 with TRBJ2-5; the D is unclear. V gave up 5 bases and J gave up 5 bases, with 6 bases separating them. This CDR3 spans 11 amino acids. Germline V gene lookup returns CDR1 SGHVS and CDR2 FNYEAQ. The CDR3 spells CASSPAETQYF. In DNA, the CDR3 is TGTGCCAGCAGCCCCGCGGAGACCCAGTACTTC.

V usage is TRBV5-4 and J usage is TRBJ2-1; D possibly corresponds to TRBD2 (6 bases). Trimming left V 4 bases short and J 7 bases short, with 18 bases between. The germline V gene has CDR1 SGHNT and CDR2 YYREEE (reference sequence). This CDR3 comprises 15 residues. The CDR3 loop is CASSTPTSEGNEQFF. CDR3 bases: TGTGCCAGCAGCACACCGACTAGTGAGGGGAATGAGCAGTTCTTC.

The V gene is TRBV7-2, the J gene TRBJ2-5; 12 bases match TRBD2. Germline lookup yields CDR1 SGHTA and CDR2 FQGNSA. The CDR3 is 16 amino acids. After removal of 4 bases from V and 5 bases from J, the junction contained 8 bases not matched to a gene. The CDR3 nucleotides read TGTGCCAGCAGCTCTGGGACTAGCGGGTCCAGGGAGACCCAGTACTTC. Translated, it gives CASSSGTSGSRETQYF.

The chain couples TRBV4-1 to TRBJ2-2; 9 nucleotides align to TRBD2. The CDR3 loop spans 17 amino acids. Germline V gives CDR1 MGHRA, CDR2 YSYEKL. V shed 4 bases, J shed 3 bases, and the junction held 9 bases outside the gene matches. Written as DNA, the CDR3 is TGCGCCAGCAGCCGGTGGGGGCGGGGGGGCGACACCGGGGAGCTGTTTTTT. It translates to CASSRWGRGGDTGELFF.

This clone was observed once. The rearrangement uses TRBV5-8 and TRBJ2-7, with 13 positions matching TRBD2. The junction had 3 bases not matched to a gene; V was cut back by 0 bases and J by 6 bases. This CDR3 has 15 amino acids. Per the germline V gene, CDR1 is SGHTS and CDR2 is YDEGEE. CDR3 in amino acids: CASSLGGTSGTEQYF. DNA for the CDR3: TGTGCCAGCAGCTTGGGTGGGACTAGCGGGACCGAGCAGTACTTC.

The genes are TRBV25-1 and TRBJ2-7, with D uncertain. Germline values: CDR1 MGHDK, CDR2 SYGVNS. The CDR3 is 14 amino acids. The V end lost 2 bases, the J end lost 2 bases, and 10 bases lay between the germline ends. Here the CDR3 DNA reads TGTGCCAGCAGTGAAGAGACTCGGCCCTACGAGCAGTACTTC. Protein: CASSEETRPYEQYF.

This clone was counted only a few times. V is TRBV28 and J is TRBJ2-7; 10 bases align to TRBD1. Germline CDR1 is MDHEN and CDR2 is SYDVKM. V lost 4 bases, J lost 4 bases, and 1 base stayed unmatched. This CDR3 region has 13 residues. The CDR3 region has the DNA TGTGCCAGCAGTTCGGGACAGGGGTACGAGCAGTACTTC. Its translation is CASSSGQGYEQYF.

V usage is TRBV11-2 and J usage is TRBJ1-1; 8 bases map to TRBD1. With V trimmed by 5 bases and J by 5 bases, 4 bases remained unmatched. The CDR3 runs to 13 residues. Germline V gene sequence: CDR1 SGHAT, CDR2 FQNNGV. The CDR3: CASSPGGRTEAFF. For the CDR3, the DNA is TGTGCCAGCAGCCCAGGGGGCAGGACTGAAGCTTTCTTT.

The genes are TRBV5-1 and TRBJ2-1; TRBD1 agrees at 8 bases. After removal of 1 base from V and 3 bases from J, the junction contained 3 bases not matched to a gene. The CDR3 length is 15 residues. Germline CDR1 SGHRS, CDR2 YFSETQ. CDR3 protein: CASSLSGQGYNEQFF. The CDR3 DNA reads as TGCGCCAGCAGCTTGAGTGGACAGGGCTACAATGAGCAGTTCTTC.

V and J are TRBV7-3 and TRBJ2-1; 9 bases match TRBD1. The V segment lost 4 bases and the J segment 5 bases; nucleotides outside the gene matches: 9. In germline, CDR1 is SGHTA, CDR2 FQGTGA. The CDR3 has 16 residues. In DNA, the CDR3 is TGTGCCAGCAGCTCCTACGCCGGGACAGGGCACAATGAGCAGTTCTTC. Residues: CASSSYAGTGHNEQFF.

The chain links TRBV6-5 to TRBJ1-2, with D perhaps TRBD1 (6 bases). The germline CDR1 and CDR2 sequences are MNHEY and SVGAGI. This CDR3 has 15 amino acids. V lost 6 bases and J 6 bases, leaving 20 bases between the germline ends. The CDR3 reads CASSVTGYREDGYTF. In nucleotides, the CDR3 is TGTGCCAGCAGCGTTACAGGGTACAGGGAAGATGGCTACACCTTC.

This clone was detected a few times. This chain joins TRBV15 and TRBJ2-7; TRBD1 matches at 7 bases. Trimming cost V 0 bases and J 1 base; bases outside gene matches: 3. The CDR3 totals 15 residues. In germline, CDR1 is LNHNV, CDR2 YYDKDF (reference sequence). The CDR3 nucleotides read TGTGCCACCAGCAGAGATTCGGGACAGTCCTACGAGCAGTACTTC. Its translation: CATSRDSGQSYEQYF.

In this sample, this clone turned up once. The gene calls are TRBV11-2 and TRBJ2-1, with 11 bases lining up with TRBD2. J was trimmed by 6 bases and V by 4 bases; bases with no gene match: 8. The CDR3 sequence is 16 residues long. Looked up from germline, CDR1 is SGHAT and CDR2 is FQNNGV. In nucleotides, the CDR3 is TGTGCCAGCAGCTCGAGACTAGCGGGGCAGGGCAATGAGCAGTTCTTC. Translation gives CASSSRLAGQGNEQFF.

The chain links TRBV6-5 to TRBJ1-5; D is perhaps TRBD1 (5 bases). The CDR3 spans 14 residues. The ends were cut back, 2 bases at V and 3 bases at J, with 8 bases in the middle. Germline V gene data show CDR1 as MNHEY and CDR2 as SVGAGI. DNA of the CDR3: TGTGCCAGCAGTTACGGGGGGTTCAATCAGCCCCAGCATTTT. Its protein is CASSYGGFNQPQHF.

This clone was found a few times. The chain carries TRBV10-3 and TRBJ1-3, with D tentatively TRBD1 (6 bases). The CDR3 contains 14 residues. Germline loops: CDR1 ENHRY, CDR2 SYGVKD. Trimming removed 5 bases from V and 0 bases from J, with 8 bases in between. The CDR3 DNA reads TGTGCCATCAGTACAGGGAACTCTGGAAACACCATATATTTT. Amino acid sequence: CAISTGNSGNTIYF.

V and J are TRBV7-3 and TRBJ2-3; the D gene is possibly TRBD2 (6 bases). The germline V gene has CDR1 SGHTA and CDR2 FQGTGA. The CDR3 consists of 15 residues. The V and J ends lost 5 bases and 6 bases respectively, with 18 bases between them. The DNA for the CDR3 is TGTGCCAGCAGCCACGGGACTCGCACATCGGATACGCAGTATTTT. It codes for CASSHGTRTSDTQYF.

This clone has a single count. The rearrangement joins TRBV6-1 to TRBJ2-7; the D is unclear. The V end lost 5 bases, the J end lost 3 bases, and 8 bases lay between the germline ends. The CDR3 has 12 amino acids. Germline V CDR1 and CDR2: MNHNS, SASEGT. The DNA of the CDR3 is TGTGCCAGCAGTCTCTTCTTCTACGAGCAGTACTTC. This codes for CASSLFFYEQYF.

The chain carries TRBV29-1 and TRBJ1-4, with 9 bases matching TRBD1. V lost 7 bases to trimming and J lost 6 bases; unmatched junction nucleotides: 12. The CDR3 extends over 15 amino acids. The germline gives CDR1 SQVTM, CDR2 ANQGSEA. This CDR3 is CSAVTSGTGYEKLFF. The CDR3 DNA is TGCAGCGCAGTAACCTCCGGGACAGGGTATGAAAAACTGTTTTTT.

The chain combines TRBV5-1 with TRBJ2-3; D perhaps matches TRBD1 (6 bases). The CDR3 is 16 residues long. Germline CDR1 reads SGHRS; CDR2 reads YFSETQ. Trimming left V 3 bases short and J 5 bases short, with 19 bases between. In DNA, the CDR3 is TGCGCCAGCAGCTCCCTATCAGGGGCTGGAGGAGATACGCAGTATTTT. Protein product: CASSSLSGAGGDTQYF.

This clone was detected only a few times. This chain connects TRBV6-6 to TRBJ1-6; tentative D call: TRBD1 (5 bases). Germline CDR1 MNHNY, CDR2 SVGAGI (reference sequence). CDR3 size: 13 residues. V shed 8 bases and J shed 11 bases, with 16 bases lying between them. CDR3 DNA sequence: TGTGCCAGCGGGCAGGGAAGATCGGCACCCCTCCACTTT. Its protein is CASGQGRSAPLHF.

J is TRBJ2-1 and V is TRBV7-3; TRBD2 aligns across 7 bases. V lost 0 bases and J lost 9; bases outside the gene matches: 2. This CDR3 region has 13 residues. The V gene's germline CDR1 is SGHTA and CDR2 FQGTGA. The CDR3 reads CASSLTGGSEQFF. The CDR3 DNA is TGTGCCAGCAGCTTAACGGGAGGGAGTGAGCAGTTCTTC.

The V and J genes are TRBV5-5 and TRBJ2-3; TRBD2 is a possible D gene (5 bases). V lost 0 bases and J 1 base, leaving 15 bases between the germline ends. The V gene's germline CDR1 is SGHKS and CDR2 YYEKEE (reference sequence). This CDR3 is built from 17 residues. The DNA for the CDR3 is TGTGCCAGCAGCTTGGCCGGGCTAGCCGGAGGCACAGATACGCAGTATTTT. This encodes CASSLAGLAGGTDTQYF.

The chain employs TRBV15 and TRBJ2-3; D gene uncertain. This CDR3 has 13 amino acids. With 7 bases removed from V and 1 base from J, the gap between germline ends came to 9 bases. Germline CDR1 is LNHNV and CDR2 is YYDKDF (reference sequence). As DNA, the CDR3 is TGTGCCACCACAGGTCAGGGCACAGATACGCAGTATTTT. Its translation: CATTGQGTDTQYF.